This T cell receptor beta chain was sequenced in a study of long-term antiretroviral therapy in people with HIV. Study-wide findings and caveats: In samples taken after ART, diversity increased but remained below transplant donor control levels.

About this clone itself: Antigen: not known.

At survey level, the immunoSEQ assay was run in its v3.0 version. Here immunoSEQ multiplex PCR was the method, and the copy in TCRdb shows in-frame clones only, minus some. The sample lists some 40,000 clones, roughly 93% seen once, with 2% to 2.5% in the top ten. Losses at the gene ends were 7 bases for V and 16 bases for J; bases not matched to a gene: 9. The CDR3 length is 11 residues. Germline values: CDR1 MDHEN, CDR2 SYDVKM. This clonotype was sampled from a man between 25 and 39 years old with HIV. The gene calls are TRBV28 and TRBJ1-5, with 8 positions matching TRBD1. The sample here was unsorted PBMCs, taken 9 to 9.5 years after starting antiretroviral therapy. The CDR3 protein is CASTKTGGFHF. In DNA, the CDR3 is TGTGCCAGCACCAAAACAGGGGGGTTCCATTTT.